These T cell receptor beta chains were read from a single sample in a study of graft-versus-host responses after intestinal transplantation. Repertoires were generated with immunoSEQ multiplex PCR, while TCRdb's copy carries only in-frame clones and drops some. The sample records 45,000 to 65,000 clones, 90% to 95% being singletons. Their target antigens are unknown. Material: unstimulated CD4+ T cells sorted from spleen or lymph node cells, obtained before transplant. These receptors all stem from a human donor who was the organ donor for an intestinal transplant. CDR3s include the opening cysteine and the closing phenylalanine or tryptophan. Each record gives: clone size, V gene, D gene, J gene, CDR3 length, CDR3 protein, CDR3 DNA. A D gene is named only where the DNA matches it firmly. Rows give clone size only sometimes, using once, few, many, or a class for an expanded clone.

abundance: once; v_gene: TRBV4-1; d_gene: NA; j_gene: TRBJ2-5; len: 15; CDR3aa: CASSVGRLLQETQYF; CDR3nt: TGCGCCAGCAGTGTCGGTCGGCTGTTGCAAGAGACCCAGTACTTC
abundance: NA; v_gene: TRBV12-5; d_gene: TRBD2; j_gene: TRBJ2-5; len: 15; CDR3aa: CASGFGLAGQETQYF; CDR3nt: TGTGCTAGTGGTTTCGGACTAGCGGGACAAGAGACCCAGTACTTC
abundance: NA; v_gene: TRBV7-2; d_gene: NA; j_gene: TRBJ1-2; len: 15; CDR3aa: CASSSTETVTYGYTF; CDR3nt: TGTGCCAGCAGCTCTACCGAGACAGTTACCTATGGCTACACCTTC
abundance: NA; v_gene: TRBV6-5; d_gene: NA; j_gene: TRBJ1-3; len: 14; CDR3aa: CASSRVKAGNTIYF; CDR3nt: TGTGCCAGTTCTCGGGTTAAGGCCGGAAACACCATATATTTT
abundance: few; v_gene: TRBV7-3; d_gene: NA; j_gene: TRBJ1-6; len: 12; CDR3aa: CASSLIVHQLHF; CDR3nt: TGTGCCAGCAGCTTAATTGTACACCAGCTCCACTTT
abundance: NA; v_gene: TRBV4-3; d_gene: NA; j_gene: TRBJ1-2; len: 15; CDR3aa: CASSQAVGGNYGYTF; CDR3nt: TGCGCCAGCAGCCAAGCGGTGGGAGGAAACTATGGCTACACCTTC
abundance: NA; v_gene: TRBV2; d_gene: TRBD2; j_gene: TRBJ2-5; len: 15; CDR3aa: CASSEFGGGRETQYF; CDR3nt: TGTGCCAGCAGTGAATTCGGGGGGGGCCGGGAGACCCAGTACTTC
abundance: NA; v_gene: TRBV21-1; d_gene: NA; j_gene: TRBJ2-3; len: 18; CDR3aa: CASSIPRRPGQGADTQYF; CDR3nt: TGTGCCAGCAGCATTCCTAGGAGACCGGGACAGGGGGCAGATACGCAGTATTTT
abundance: NA; v_gene: TRBV6-5; d_gene: NA; j_gene: TRBJ1-4; len: 15; CDR3aa: CASSLKPTRWEKLFF; CDR3nt: TGTGCCAGCAGTTTAAAGCCCACACGATGGGAAAAACTGTTTTTT
abundance: NA; v_gene: TRBV19; d_gene: NA; j_gene: TRBJ1-4; len: 13; CDR3aa: CASSYAGSEKLFF; CDR3nt: TGTGCCAGTAGTTATGCAGGGAGTGAAAAACTGTTTTTT
abundance: NA; v_gene: TRBV6-6; d_gene: TRBD2; j_gene: TRBJ2-5; len: 16; CDR3aa: CASSPRLAGGQETQYF; CDR3nt: TGTGCCAGCAGTCCGAGACTAGCGGGGGGCCAAGAGACCCAGTACTTC
abundance: NA; v_gene: TRBV6-6; d_gene: TRBD2; j_gene: TRBJ2-5; len: 15; CDR3aa: CASSDGLAGGRTQYF; CDR3nt: TGTGCCAGCAGTGATGGACTAGCGGGGGGAAGGACCCAGTACTTC
abundance: NA; v_gene: TRBV10-3; d_gene: NA; j_gene: TRBJ1-1; len: 14; CDR3aa: CATTREGANTEAFF; CDR3nt: TGTGCCACCACGAGGGAAGGCGCGAACACTGAAGCTTTCTTT
abundance: NA; v_gene: TRBV7-2; d_gene: NA; j_gene: TRBJ1-2; len: 15; CDR3aa: CASSLEFARSYGYTF; CDR3nt: TGTGCCAGCAGCTTAGAATTTGCCAGATCCTATGGCTACACCTTC
abundance: NA; v_gene: TRBV7-3; d_gene: NA; j_gene: TRBJ2-3; len: 13; CDR3aa: CASSRGDTDTQYF; CDR3nt: TGTGCCAGCAGCAGAGGAGACACAGATACGCAGTATTTT
abundance: NA; v_gene: TRBV7-2; d_gene: TRBD2; j_gene: TRBJ2-1; len: 19; CDR3aa: CASSLGGSGGRLSYNEQFF; CDR3nt: TGTGCCAGCAGCTTAGGGGGTAGCGGGGGCCGCCTCTCCTACAATGAGCAGTTCTTC
abundance: NA; v_gene: TRBV5-1; d_gene: TRBD2; j_gene: TRBJ2-5; len: 15; CDR3aa: CASSRLAGGEETQYF; CDR3nt: TGCGCCAGCAGCCGACTAGCGGGGGGCGAAGAGACCCAGTACTTC
abundance: NA; v_gene: TRBV6-1; d_gene: NA; j_gene: TRBJ2-1; len: 13; CDR3aa: CASSFGGYNEQFF; CDR3nt: TGTGCCAGCAGTTTTGGGGGATACAATGAGCAGTTCTTC
abundance: few; v_gene: TRBV6-6; d_gene: NA; j_gene: TRBJ1-3; len: 14; CDR3aa: CASNSGATGNTIYF; CDR3nt: TGTGCCAGCAACTCCGGGGCGACTGGAAACACCATATATTTT
abundance: NA; v_gene: TRBV7-2; d_gene: NA; j_gene: TRBJ2-7; len: 19; CDR3aa: CASSLVRRGTTPPSYEQYF; CDR3nt: TGTGCCAGCAGCTTAGTTAGGAGGGGTACGACCCCCCCCTCGTACGAGCAGTACTTC
abundance: NA; v_gene: TRBV18; d_gene: TRBD2; j_gene: TRBJ2-3; len: 16; CDR3aa: CASSVTGTSGTDTQYF; CDR3nt: TGTGCCAGCTCGGTAACCGGGACTAGCGGGACAGATACGCAGTATTTT
abundance: NA; v_gene: TRBV5-1; d_gene: NA; j_gene: TRBJ2-3; len: 12; CDR3aa: CASSLNTDTQYF; CDR3nt: TGCGCCAGCAGCTTGAACACAGATACGCAGTATTTT
abundance: NA; v_gene: TRBV7-9; d_gene: NA; j_gene: TRBJ2-3; len: 13; CDR3aa: CASGLGGINTQYF; CDR3nt: TGTGCCAGCGGATTAGGGGGGATCAATACGCAGTATTTT
abundance: NA; v_gene: TRBV5-4; d_gene: NA; j_gene: TRBJ2-1; len: 15; CDR3aa: CASSPGGSSYNEQFF; CDR3nt: TGTGCCAGCAGCCCAGGGGGGTCGTCCTACAATGAGCAGTTCTTC
abundance: NA; v_gene: TRBV2; d_gene: NA; j_gene: TRBJ2-3; len: 17; CDR3aa: CASRLIPRQAGWDTQYF; CDR3nt: TGTGCCAGCAGGCTTATTCCCCGGCAGGCCGGATGGGATACGCAGTATTTT
abundance: NA; v_gene: TRBV4-2; d_gene: NA; j_gene: TRBJ1-1; len: 15; CDR3aa: CASSQEPGWTTEAFF; CDR3nt: TGTGCCAGCAGCCAAGAACCAGGGTGGACCACTGAAGCTTTCTTT
abundance: NA; v_gene: TRBV18; d_gene: TRBD1; j_gene: TRBJ1-4; len: 18; CDR3aa: CASSPTRTATGGNEKLFF; CDR3nt: TGTGCCAGCTCACCTACCCGAACTGCGACAGGGGGTAATGAAAAACTGTTTTTT
abundance: once; v_gene: TRBV5-1; d_gene: NA; j_gene: TRBJ1-2; len: 13; CDR3aa: CASSLADQLGYTF; CDR3nt: TGCGCCAGCAGCTTGGCCGATCAGCTCGGCTACACCTTC
abundance: NA; v_gene: TRBV18; d_gene: TRBD1; j_gene: TRBJ1-2; len: 12; CDR3aa: CASSAPGQGYTF; CDR3nt: TGTGCCAGCTCAGCACCGGGACAGGGCTACACCTTC
abundance: NA; v_gene: TRBV15; d_gene: NA; j_gene: TRBJ1-1; len: 15; CDR3aa: CATSKTAGTSNGAFF; CDR3nt: TGTGCCACCAGCAAAACCGCCGGGACTTCCAACGGAGCTTTCTTT
abundance: NA; v_gene: TRBV29-1; d_gene: NA; j_gene: TRBJ2-5; len: 12; CDR3aa: CSVGDGEETQYF; CDR3nt: TGCAGCGTTGGAGACGGGGAAGAGACCCAGTACTTC
abundance: few; v_gene: TRBV19; d_gene: NA; j_gene: TRBJ1-1; len: 13; CDR3aa: CASSINRWAEAFF; CDR3nt: TGTGCCAGTAGTATCAACAGGTGGGCTGAAGCTTTCTTT
abundance: NA; v_gene: TRBV5-5; d_gene: TRBD2; j_gene: TRBJ2-5; len: 15; CDR3aa: CASSSSGGIVETQYF; CDR3nt: TGTGCCAGCAGCTCTAGCGGGGGGATCGTAGAGACCCAGTACTTC
abundance: NA; v_gene: TRBV10-3; d_gene: NA; j_gene: TRBJ2-5; len: 17; CDR3aa: CAISESQGLGFQETQYF; CDR3nt: TGTGCCATCAGTGAGTCCCAGGGGCTGGGTTTTCAGGAGACCCAGTACTTC
abundance: once; v_gene: TRBV27; d_gene: TRBD2; j_gene: TRBJ2-7; len: 15; CDR3aa: CASSFVSSGEYEQYF; CDR3nt: TGTGCCAGCAGTTTTGTTAGTAGCGGGGAGTACGAGCAGTACTTC
abundance: NA; v_gene: TRBV7-9; d_gene: NA; j_gene: TRBJ1-2; len: 12; CDR3aa: CASSFSRDGYTF; CDR3nt: TGTGCCAGCAGCTTTAGCAGGGACGGCTACACCTTC
abundance: NA; v_gene: TRBV9; d_gene: NA; j_gene: TRBJ1-3; len: 14; CDR3aa: CASSVRGAGNTIYF; CDR3nt: TGTGCCAGCAGTGTCCGGGGGGCTGGAAACACCATATATTTT
abundance: NA; v_gene: TRBV7-2; d_gene: TRBD1; j_gene: TRBJ1-2; len: 13; CDR3aa: CASSRDSNYGYTF; CDR3nt: TGTGCCAGCAGTCGGGACAGTAACTATGGCTACACCTTC
abundance: NA; v_gene: TRBV25-1; d_gene: TRBD1; j_gene: TRBJ2-3; len: 15; CDR3aa: CASSTGQGKGDTQYF; CDR3nt: TGTGCCAGCAGTACAGGACAGGGAAAGGGAGATACGCAGTATTTT